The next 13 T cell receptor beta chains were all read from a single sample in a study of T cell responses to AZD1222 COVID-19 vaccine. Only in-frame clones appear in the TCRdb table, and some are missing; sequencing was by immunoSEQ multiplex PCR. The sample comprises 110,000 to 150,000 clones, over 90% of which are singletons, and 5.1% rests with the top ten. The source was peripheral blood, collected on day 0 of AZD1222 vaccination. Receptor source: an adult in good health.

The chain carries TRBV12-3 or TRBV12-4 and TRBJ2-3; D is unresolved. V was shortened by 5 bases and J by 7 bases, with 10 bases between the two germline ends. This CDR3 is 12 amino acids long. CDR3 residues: CASSLGWYTQYF. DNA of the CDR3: TGTGCCAGCAGTCTGGGATGGTATACGCAGTATTTT.

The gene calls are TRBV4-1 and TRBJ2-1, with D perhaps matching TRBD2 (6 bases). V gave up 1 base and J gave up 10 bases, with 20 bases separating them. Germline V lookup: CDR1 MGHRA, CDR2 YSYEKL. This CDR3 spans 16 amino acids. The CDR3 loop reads CASSQVGTSTQEEQFF. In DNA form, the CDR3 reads TGCGCCAGCAGCCAAGTCGGCACTAGCACTCAGGAGGAGCAGTTCTTC.

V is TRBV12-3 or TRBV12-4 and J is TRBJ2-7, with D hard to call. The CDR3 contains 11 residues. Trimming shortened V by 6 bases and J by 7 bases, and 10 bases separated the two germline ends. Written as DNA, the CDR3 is TGTGCCAGCAGAAACCGAAAGGAGCAGTACTTC. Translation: CASRNRKEQYF.

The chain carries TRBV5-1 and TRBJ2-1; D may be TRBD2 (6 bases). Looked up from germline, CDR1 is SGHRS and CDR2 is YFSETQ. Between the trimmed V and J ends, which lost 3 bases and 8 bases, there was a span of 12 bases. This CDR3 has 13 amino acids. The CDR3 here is CASSSGTWDEQFF. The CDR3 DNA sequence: TGCGCCAGCAGCTCCGGGACTTGGGATGAGCAGTTCTTC. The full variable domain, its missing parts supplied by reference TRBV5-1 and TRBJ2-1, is KAGVTQTPRYLIKTRGQQVTLSCSPISGHRSVSWYQQTPGQGLQFLFEYFSETQRNKGNFPGRFSGRQFSNSRSEMNVSTLELGDSALYLCASSSGTWDEQFFGPGTRLTVL.

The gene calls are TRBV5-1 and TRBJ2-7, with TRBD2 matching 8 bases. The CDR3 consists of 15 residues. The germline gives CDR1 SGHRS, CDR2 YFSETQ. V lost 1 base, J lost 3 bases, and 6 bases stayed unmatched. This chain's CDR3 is CASSLNSGDYYEQYF. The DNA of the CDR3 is TGCGCCAGCAGCTTGAATAGCGGGGACTACTACGAGCAGTACTTC.

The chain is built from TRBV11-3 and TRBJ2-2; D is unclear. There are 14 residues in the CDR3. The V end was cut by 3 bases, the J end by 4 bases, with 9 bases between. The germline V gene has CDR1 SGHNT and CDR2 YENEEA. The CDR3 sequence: CASSLDSFTGELFF. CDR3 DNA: TGTGCCAGCAGCTTGGATTCGTTCACCGGGGAGCTGTTTTTT.

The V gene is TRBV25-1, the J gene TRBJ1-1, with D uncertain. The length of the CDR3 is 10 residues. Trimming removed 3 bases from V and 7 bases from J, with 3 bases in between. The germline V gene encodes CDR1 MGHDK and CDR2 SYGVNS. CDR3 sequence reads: CASSDSEAFF. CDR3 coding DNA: TGTGCCAGCAGTGACAGTGAAGCTTTCTTT.

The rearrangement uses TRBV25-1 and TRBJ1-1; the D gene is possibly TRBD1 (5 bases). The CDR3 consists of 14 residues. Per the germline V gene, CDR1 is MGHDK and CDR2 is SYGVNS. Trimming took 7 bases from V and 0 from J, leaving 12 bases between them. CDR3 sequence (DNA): TGTGCCAGCACGCGACAGAACATGAACACTGAAGCTTTCTTT. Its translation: CASTRQNMNTEAFF.

In DNA form, the CDR3 reads TGTGCCAGTAGTATAAGGACAGGGGGCAACGAGCAGTACTTC. Protein sequence: CASSIRTGGNEQYF. V usage is TRBV19 and J usage is TRBJ2-7, with TRBD1 matching 11 bases. Germline V lookup: CDR1 LNHDA, CDR2 SQIVND (reference sequence). V lost 2 bases to trimming and J lost 5 bases; unmatched junction nucleotides: 2. The CDR3 runs to 14 residues.

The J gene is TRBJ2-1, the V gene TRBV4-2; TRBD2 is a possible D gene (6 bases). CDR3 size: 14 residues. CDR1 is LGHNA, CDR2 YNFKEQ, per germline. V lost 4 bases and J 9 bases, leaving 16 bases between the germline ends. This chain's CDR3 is CASSPSRLVGEQFF. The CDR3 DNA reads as TGTGCCAGCAGCCCGAGCCGACTAGTCGGTGAGCAGTTCTTC.

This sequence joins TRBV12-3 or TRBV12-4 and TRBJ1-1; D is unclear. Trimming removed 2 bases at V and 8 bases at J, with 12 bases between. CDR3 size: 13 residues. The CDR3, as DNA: TGTGCCAGCAGTTTAATGGTTAGCGTAGAAGCTTTCTTT. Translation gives CASSLMVSVEAFF.

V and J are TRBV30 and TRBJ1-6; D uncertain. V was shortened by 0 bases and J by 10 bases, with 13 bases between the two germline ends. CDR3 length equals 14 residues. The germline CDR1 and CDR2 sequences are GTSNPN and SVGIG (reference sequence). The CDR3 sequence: CAWSVGFGESPLHF. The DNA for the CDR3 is TGTGCCTGGAGTGTAGGTTTTGGAGAATCACCCCTCCACTTT.

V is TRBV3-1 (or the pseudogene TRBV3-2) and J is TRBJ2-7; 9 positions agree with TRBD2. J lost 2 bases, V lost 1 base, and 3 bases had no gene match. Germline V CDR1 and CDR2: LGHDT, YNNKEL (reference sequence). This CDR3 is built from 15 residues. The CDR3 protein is CASSQGLAEPYEQYF. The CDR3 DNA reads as TGTGCCAGCAGCCAAGGACTAGCGGAGCCCTACGAGCAGTACTTC.